The 22 T cell receptor beta chains listed next were all sequenced from one sample in a study of response to subunit inactivated influenza vaccine. TCRdb re-called the RT-PCR reads with MiXCR, one entry per CDR3 protein. This sample has roughly 500,000 distinct CDR3 sequences, with about 25% found just once. The source material was CD4+ T cells sorted from PBMCs, sampled 4 to 6 days after vaccination. The origin of the receptors is a man between 45 and 60 years old who received an inactivated influenza vaccine.

Written as DNA, the CDR3 is TGTGCCAGCAGTCCGCTGGGACTAGCGGAGGAGACCCAGTACTTC. This encodes CASSPLGLAEETQYF. The genes are TRBV6-1 and TRBJ2-5; 11 nucleotides align to TRBD2. The CDR3 extends over 15 amino acids. Germline CDR1 is MNHNS and CDR2 is SASEGT. Trimming removed 5 bases from V and 5 bases from J; junction bases left unmatched: 7.

This clonotype was seen a few times. A junction boundary mismatches the germline segment, possibly from a read error. For the CDR3, the DNA is TGTGCCAGCAGCCCTACCGCGGACAGGGTACTTTTC. It encodes CASSPTADRVLF. V is TRBV7-2 and J is TRBJ2-5; 8 nucleotides match TRBD1. Germline lookup yields CDR1 SGHTA and CDR2 FQGNSA. This CDR3 region has 12 residues.

The chain links TRBV5-1 to TRBJ2-5; perhaps D is TRBD1 or TRBD2 (5 bases each). Trimming shortened V by 3 bases and J by 5 bases, and 14 bases separated the two germline ends. CDR1 SGHRS and CDR2 YFSETQ come from the germline V gene. The CDR3 sequence is 14 residues long. In DNA, the CDR3 is TGCGCCAGCAGCTACTGGACCGGGGCGGAGACCCAGTACTTC. Translation gives CASSYWTGAETQYF.

This clonotype was seen a few times. In nucleotides, the CDR3 is TGTGCCAGCAGTTACCCGGGACTAGCGGGAGCGTTCTTC. This gives the protein CASSYPGLAGAFF. The rearrangement joins TRBV6-2 or TRBV6-3 to TRBJ2-1; TRBD2 aligns across 14 bases. After removal of 2 bases from V and 15 bases from J, the junction contained 3 bases not matched to a gene. CDR3 length equals 13 residues. The germline V gene encodes CDR1 MNHEY and CDR2 SVGEGT.

The J gene is TRBJ2-6, the V gene TRBV28, with 12 bases identical to TRBD1. The CDR3 length is 18 residues. J was trimmed by 3 bases and V by 4 bases; bases with no gene match: 7. Germline loops: CDR1 MDHEN, CDR2 SYDVKM. This chain's CDR3 is CASSSPGQGALGANVLTF. The CDR3 coding sequence is TGTGCCAGCAGTTCCCCGGGACAGGGGGCGCTTGGGGCCAACGTCCTGACTTTC. The entire variable domain, with the rest obtained from reference TRBV28 and TRBJ2-6, is as follows: DVKVTQSSRYLVKRTGEKVFLECVQDMDHENMFWYRQDPGLGLRLIYFSYDVKMKEKGDIPEGYSVSREKKERFSLILESASTNQTSMYLCASSSPGQGALGANVLTFGAGSRLTVL.

Only one count was recorded for this clonotype. The rearrangement uses TRBV28 and TRBJ2-2; unclear D gene. Looked up from germline, CDR1 is MDHEN and CDR2 is SYDVKM. CDR3 size: 13 residues. Between the trimmed V and J ends, which lost 7 bases and 3 bases, there was a span of 9 bases. CDR3 region: CASIRADTGELFF. The CDR3 DNA sequence: TGTGCCAGCATTCGCGCTGACACCGGGGAGCTGTTTTTT.

In this sample, this clonotype turned up a few times. The chain uses TRBV4-1 and TRBJ2-3; the match to TRBD2 covers 10 bases. The V gene's germline CDR1 is MGHRA and CDR2 YSYEKL. This CDR3 is 16 amino acids long. V lost 1 base and J lost 5; bases outside the gene matches: 6. CDR3 sequence: CASSQGASGGIDTQYF. The CDR3 DNA is TGCGCCAGCAGCCAAGGAGCTAGCGGGGGAATAGATACGCAGTATTTT.

This clonotype occurred a few times. The rearrangement links TRBV20-1 to TRBJ2-4; maybe TRBD1 (7 bases). Looked up from germline, CDR1 is DFQATT and CDR2 is SNEGSKA (reference sequence). The CDR3 is made up of 15 amino acids. V was shortened by 3 bases and J by 3 bases, with 15 bases between the two germline ends. The DNA for the CDR3 is TGCAGTGCTAGTGGGGGGCAGGGGGGCAAAAACATTCAGTACTTC. The encoded protein is CSASGGQGGKNIQYF.

The V and J genes are TRBV20-1 and TRBJ2-1; TRBD2 aligns across 8 bases. The V and J ends lost 6 bases and 8 bases, in that order; junction bases with no gene match: 9. Germline V gene lookup returns CDR1 DFQATT and CDR2 SNEGSKA (reference sequence). The CDR3 is made up of 13 amino acids. CDR3 nucleotides: TGCAGTGCCCGGACTAGCAAGGGCTATGAGCAGTTCTTC. It codes for CSARTSKGYEQFF.

The rearrangement uses TRBV14 and TRBJ1-2; 10 bases map to TRBD1. CDR3 length: 15 amino acids. V lost 7 bases and J lost 8; bases outside the gene matches: 13. Per the germline V gene, CDR1 is SGHDN and CDR2 is FVKESK. CDR3 sequence reads: CASKTGTGVVGGYTF. CDR3 sequence (DNA): TGTGCCAGCAAGACCGGGACAGGGGTCGTGGGCGGCTACACCTTC.

V is TRBV6-1 and J is TRBJ1-5; D not certain. This CDR3 contains 11 residues. Trimming shortened V by 6 bases and J by 7 bases, and 7 bases separated the two germline ends. In germline, CDR1 is MNHNS, CDR2 SASEGT. CDR3 residues: CASSTIQPQHF. DNA for the CDR3: TGTGCCAGCAGCACCATCCAGCCCCAGCATTTT.

This chain connects TRBV6-5 to TRBJ2-3; unclear D gene. Germline lookup yields CDR1 MNHEY and CDR2 SVGAGI. Trimming took off 4 bases at V and 9 bases at J, with 14 bases between the two ends. The CDR3 loop spans 13 amino acids. The CDR3 spells CASSSQARQTQYF. The CDR3 DNA reads TGTGCCAGCAGTTCCCAGGCTCGGCAGACGCAGTATTTT.

Ten or more counts support this clonotype. This chain connects TRBV10-3 to TRBJ2-3; TRBD1 matches at 8 bases. Looked up from germline, CDR1 is ENHRY and CDR2 is SYGVKD. The CDR3 consists of 15 residues. With V trimmed by 2 bases and J by 3 bases, 4 bases remained unmatched. Here the CDR3 reads CAISEGTGITDTQYF. CDR3 coding DNA: TGTGCCATCAGTGAGGGGACAGGTATTACAGATACGCAGTATTTT.

The genes are TRBV12-3 or TRBV12-4 and TRBJ1-1; the D gene is possibly TRBD1 (5 bases). The CDR3 has 12 amino acids. The V end was cut by 5 bases, the J end by 10 bases, with 14 bases between. In DNA, the CDR3 is TGTGCCAGCAGTCCCCACGGGGGAGCAGCTTTCTTT. Amino acids: CASSPHGGAAFF.

The V call is TRBV7-9, the J call TRBJ1-2; D is perhaps TRBD1 (6 bases). Between the trimmed V and J ends, which lost 0 bases and 4 bases, there was a span of 6 bases. The CDR3 spans 13 residues. Germline loops: CDR1 SEHNR, CDR2 FQNEAQ (reference sequence). CDR3 protein: CASSLAQGYGYTF. CDR3 sequence (DNA): TGTGCCAGCAGCTTAGCACAGGGCTATGGCTACACCTTC.

The chain joins TRBV15 to TRBJ2-7; TRBD1 matches at 7 bases. Germline V lookup: CDR1 LNHNV, CDR2 YYDKDF (reference sequence). Unmatched junction bases numbered 7, after V lost 5 bases and J lost 0 bases. CDR3 size: 15 residues. The DNA of the CDR3 is TGTGCCACCAGCCGAAGACAGGGTGCCTCCTACGAGCAGTACTTC. This translates into CATSRRQGASYEQYF.

This chain links TRBV28 with TRBJ2-7; either TRBD1 or TRBD2 may supply D (5 bases each). CDR3 size: 14 residues. Germline CDR1 is MDHEN and CDR2 is SYDVKM. V was cut by 6 bases and J by 2 bases, with 14 bases left in between. As DNA, the CDR3 is TGTGCCAGCAGAACCGGGACCGGCCCCTACGAGCAGTACTTC. The encoded protein is CASRTGTGPYEQYF.

The gene calls are TRBV7-2 and TRBJ2-3, with D maybe TRBD2 (6 bases). V lost 1 base and J lost 8, with 16 bases in between. CDR3 length: 15 amino acids. Germline CDR1 and CDR2: SGHTA and FQGNSA. The CDR3 region is CASSLEGLPPGTQYF. As DNA, the CDR3 is TGTGCCAGCAGCTTAGAGGGACTCCCTCCTGGTACGCAGTATTTT.

The chain couples TRBV12-3 or TRBV12-4 to TRBJ2-1, with D possibly being TRBD1 (7 bases). This CDR3 is built from 16 residues. V was clipped by 5 bases and J by 1 base, with 15 bases between them. The CDR3 loop reads CASSPQAGGSYNEQFF. CDR3 bases: TGTGCCAGCAGTCCCCAAGCAGGGGGGTCCTACAATGAGCAGTTCTTC.

The chain recombines TRBV5-1 with TRBJ2-3; maybe TRBD1 (6 bases). In germline, CDR1 is SGHRS, CDR2 YFSETQ. CDR3 length: 14 amino acids. Deletions cut 5 bases from V and 3 bases from J, with 13 bases between. The CDR3 nucleotides read TGCGCCAGCAGTGACGGACAGTTTACAGATACGCAGTATTTT. Translated: CASSDGQFTDTQYF. Combining the CDR3 with reference TRBV5-1 and TRBJ2-3 gives the whole variable domain KAGVTQTPRYLIKTRGQQVTLSCSPISGHRSVSWYQQTPGQGLQFLFEYFSETQRNKGNFPGRFSGRQFSNSRSEMNVSTLELGDSALYLCASSDGQFTDTQYFGPGTRLTVL.

This chain joins TRBV20-1 and TRBJ1-5; D is unresolved. Trimming cost V 1 base and J 0 bases, with 10 bases left between them. CDR3 length: 15 residues. The V gene's germline CDR1 is DFQATT and CDR2 SNEGSKA (reference sequence). In DNA form, the CDR3 reads TGCAGTGCTAGAGCCAGAGTTTATAGCAATCAGCCCCAGCATTTT. The encoded protein is CSARARVYSNQPQHF.

This clonotype turned up a few times. This chain joins TRBV5-1 and TRBJ1-1; 10 bases map to TRBD1. The ends lost 4 bases at V and 1 base at J; junction bases unmatched: 4. The CDR3 length is 15 residues. CDR1 is SGHRS and CDR2 is YFSETQ in the germline V gene. The CDR3 bases are TGCGCCAGCAGCCTTTGGACAGGGGGGAACACTGAAGCTTTCTTT. Translation: CASSLWTGGNTEAFF.